What follows are 28 T cell receptor beta chains derived from one specimen sequenced in a study of blood T cell repertoires in COVID-19. Measured with immunoSEQ multiplex PCR; TCRdb has only the in-frame clones, and not every one. The top ten hold roughly 7.5% of the sample, which has about 34,000 clones, 70% to 80% seen once. Source material: peripheral blood. These receptors were obtained from a woman aged 55-75 years with acute or convalescent COVID-19.

The DNA of the CDR3 is TGCGCCAGCAGCTCTGGACAGGGGGCAGATACGCAGTATTTT. Its translation: CASSSGQGADTQYF. The chain recombines TRBV5-1 with TRBJ2-3; 10 nucleotides match TRBD1. Looked up from germline, CDR1 is SGHRS and CDR2 is YFSETQ. Losses at the gene ends were 3 bases for V and 4 bases for J; bases not matched to a gene: 2. There are 14 residues in the CDR3.

This chain joins TRBV29-1 and TRBJ2-2, with D unresolved. The CDR3 consists of 14 residues. V lost 4 bases and J lost 6, with 15 bases in between. Germline CDR1 is SQVTM and CDR2 is ANQGSEA. CDR3 sequence: CSVVLSGSSGELFF. The CDR3 DNA sequence: TGCAGCGTTGTTCTTTCTGGTAGTTCCGGGGAGCTGTTTTTT.

This clone was seen once. CDR3: CASSFDRVIGYEQYF. In nucleotides, the CDR3 is TGTGCCAGCAGCTTCGACAGGGTTATTGGATACGAGCAGTACTTC. The rearrangement links TRBV5-5 to TRBJ2-7; 7 nucleotides agree with TRBD1. The CDR3 contains 15 residues. Germline CDR1 reads SGHKS; CDR2 reads YYEKEE (reference sequence). The trim removed 2 bases at V and 4 bases at J, leaving 9 bases unmatched. The variable domain in full, with the rest retrieved from reference TRBV5-5 and TRBJ2-7, is DAGVTQSPTHLIKTRGQQVTLRCSPISGHKSVSWYQQVLGQGPQFIFQYYEKEERGRGNFPDRFSARQFPNYSSELNVNALLLGDSALYLCASSFDRVIGYEQYFGPGTRLTVT.

V and J are TRBV2 and TRBJ1-6, with D tentatively TRBD1 (6 bases). The length of the CDR3 is 12 residues. Germline CDR1 is SNHLY and CDR2 is FYNNEI. The V and J ends lost 7 bases and 8 bases respectively, with 9 bases between them. The CDR3 reads CASNRADSPLHF. CDR3 DNA sequence: TGTGCCAGCAACAGGGCAGATTCACCCCTCCACTTT. Together with reference TRBV2 and TRBJ1-6, the CDR3 gives the full variable domain: EPEVTQTPSHQVTQMGQEVILRCVPISNHLYFYWYRQILGQKVEFLVSFYNNEISEKSEIFDDQFSVERPDGSNFTLKIRSTKLEDSAMYFCASNRADSPLHFGNGTRLTVT.

The chain links TRBV6-1 to TRBJ1-3; no firm D call. This CDR3 comprises 17 residues. CDR1 and CDR2 (germline): MNHNS, SASEGT. With 1 base removed from V and 2 bases from J, the gap between germline ends came to 15 bases. The CDR3 bases are TGTGCCAGCAGTGAAGAGGAGGGTTGGGGTACTGGAAACACCATATATTTT. Translating gives CASSEEEGWGTGNTIYF.

The chain employs TRBV5-1 and TRBJ2-5; 7 positions match TRBD1. The CDR3 extends over 15 amino acids. V lost 0 bases to trimming and J lost 1 base; unmatched junction nucleotides: 3. The germline gives CDR1 SGHRS, CDR2 YFSETQ. CDR3 DNA sequence: TGCGCCAGCAGCTTGGCCGGACAGGTCCAAGAGACCCAGTACTTC. Protein product: CASSLAGQVQETQYF.

V is TRBV6-6 and J is TRBJ1-6, with D tentatively TRBD1 (5 bases). V was cut by 0 bases and J by 12 bases, with 12 bases left in between. The CDR3 contains 14 residues. Germline CDR1 is MNHNY and CDR2 is SVGAGI (reference sequence). The CDR3 DNA sequence: TGTGCCAGCAGTTACTCTAGCCAGGGCCGACCCCTCCACTTT. It yields the protein CASSYSSQGRPLHF.

J is TRBJ1-2 and V is TRBV19, with a tentative D call TRBD1 (6 bases). Trimming removed 5 bases at V and 4 bases at J, with 14 bases between. The germline V gene has CDR1 LNHDA and CDR2 SQIVND (reference sequence). This CDR3 has 14 amino acids. The CDR3 loop is CASSSRDTPYGYTF. CDR3 DNA sequence: TGTGCCAGTAGTTCCCGGGACACCCCCTATGGCTACACCTTC. Supplemented by reference TRBV19 and TRBJ1-2, the full variable domain reads DGGITQSPKYLFRKEGQNVTLSCEQNLNHDAMYWYRQDPGQGLRLIYYSQIVNDFQKGDIAEGYSVSREKKESFPLTVTSAQKNPTAFYLCASSSRDTPYGYTFGSGTRLTVV.

The chain combines TRBV28 with TRBJ2-3, with TRBD1 matching 7 bases. The ends lost 5 bases at V and 5 bases at J; junction bases unmatched: 7. The CDR3 extends over 14 amino acids. Germline values: CDR1 MDHEN, CDR2 SYDVKM. This CDR3 is CASSPEGAKDTQYF. Written as DNA, the CDR3 is TGTGCCAGCAGTCCCGAGGGGGCCAAAGATACGCAGTATTTT.

V and J are TRBV28 and TRBJ1-2; D might be TRBD1 (5 bases). Trimming stripped 6 bases from V and 2 bases from J, with 13 bases between. CDR3 length equals 14 residues. The germline gives CDR1 MDHEN, CDR2 SYDVKM. This CDR3 reads CASRTGGSNYGYTF. The DNA for the CDR3 is TGTGCCAGCAGAACCGGGGGGTCAAACTATGGCTACACCTTC.

The chain is built from TRBV5-1 and TRBJ2-2; D is ambiguous. The length of the CDR3 is 14 residues. Between the trimmed V and J ends, which lost 0 bases and 5 bases, there was a span of 8 bases. Germline V gives CDR1 SGHRS, CDR2 YFSETQ. This CDR3 reads CASSLGDRTGELFF. CDR3 nucleotides: TGCGCCAGCAGCTTGGGAGATAGAACCGGGGAGCTGTTTTTT.

V is TRBV19 and J is TRBJ1-2, with D possibly being TRBD1 (6 bases). V was shortened by 3 bases and J by 8 bases, with 16 bases between the two germline ends. The germline gives CDR1 LNHDA, CDR2 SQIVND (reference sequence). The CDR3 totals 14 residues. CDR3 nucleotides: TGTGCCAGTAGTATTCGAGTAGGGGGTGGAGGCTACACCTTC. Residues: CASSIRVGGGGYTF. The full variable domain, its missing parts supplied by reference TRBV19 and TRBJ1-2, is DGGITQSPKYLFRKEGQNVTLSCEQNLNHDAMYWYRQDPGQGLRLIYYSQIVNDFQKGDIAEGYSVSREKKESFPLTVTSAQKNPTAFYLCASSIRVGGGGYTFGSGTRLTVV.

This sequence joins TRBV2 and TRBJ2-2; perhaps TRBD1 as D (6 bases). V was shortened by 7 bases and J by 6 bases, with 21 bases between the two germline ends. Germline values: CDR1 SNHLY, CDR2 FYNNEI. The CDR3 runs to 16 residues. CDR3 sequence reads: CASTWSTGWGSGELFF. The CDR3 nucleotides are TGTGCCAGCACCTGGAGTACAGGGTGGGGGTCCGGGGAGCTGTTTTTT.

This clone was observed a handful of times. The V call is TRBV28, the J call TRBJ2-2; possibly TRBD2 for D (6 bases). This CDR3 spans 14 amino acids. Trimming stripped 7 bases from V and 2 bases from J, with 11 bases between. Germline V gene sequence: CDR1 MDHEN, CDR2 SYDVKM. CDR3 residues: CASILGGNTGELFF. CDR3 DNA sequence: TGTGCCAGCATATTGGGGGGAAACACCGGGGAGCTGTTTTTT.

This chain uses TRBV7-3 with TRBJ1-2, with TRBD1 matching 8 bases. V shed 5 bases, J shed 2 bases, and the junction held 7 bases outside the gene matches. CDR3 length: 15 amino acids. Germline V lookup: CDR1 SGHTA, CDR2 FQGTGA. The CDR3 DNA follows: TGTGCCAGCAGCCCCGGACAGGGAAAGAACTATGGCTACACCTTC. It translates to CASSPGQGKNYGYTF.

The chain carries TRBV5-1 and TRBJ2-3, with unresolved D. Germline V gives CDR1 SGHRS, CDR2 YFSETQ. The CDR3 is 14 amino acids. With 0 bases removed from V and 0 bases from J, the gap between germline ends came to 5 bases. The CDR3, as DNA: TGCGCCAGCAGCTTGGAACAGAGCACAGATACGCAGTATTTT. Translated, it gives CASSLEQSTDTQYF. Based on the CDR3 plus reference TRBV5-1 and TRBJ2-3, the full variable domain is KAGVTQTPRYLIKTRGQQVTLSCSPISGHRSVSWYQQTPGQGLQFLFEYFSETQRNKGNFPGRFSGRQFSNSRSEMNVSTLELGDSALYLCASSLEQSTDTQYFGPGTRLTVL.

This chain connects TRBV7-8 to TRBJ1-5, with D possibly matching TRBD1 (5 bases). Trimming took 4 bases from V and 1 from J, leaving 8 bases between them. CDR1 is SGHVS, CDR2 FQNEAQ, per germline. The CDR3 consists of 14 residues. CDR3 DNA sequence: TGTGCCAGCAGCTCCGGACACAGCAATCAGCCCCAGCATTTT. Translating it yields CASSSGHSNQPQHF.

A single count supports this clone. J is TRBJ1-4 and V is TRBV2, with TRBD1 matching over 7 bases. This CDR3 region has 15 residues. V shed 6 bases and J 3 bases; nucleotides not matched to a gene: 7. Per germline, CDR1 SNHLY and CDR2 FYNNEI. The CDR3 protein is CASRGQVAANEKLFF. DNA for the CDR3: TGTGCCAGCAGAGGACAGGTAGCCGCTAATGAAAAACTGTTTTTT.

This sequence joins TRBV30 and TRBJ2-3, with a weak D call TRBD2 (6 bases). Germline CDR1 GTSNPN, CDR2 SVGIG (reference sequence). The CDR3 is made up of 14 amino acids. Trimming stripped 3 bases from V and 0 bases from J, with 10 bases between. CDR3 DNA: TGTGCCTGGAGGTTAGCGGCGAGCACAGATACGCAGTATTTT. Amino acids: CAWRLAASTDTQYF.

The rearrangement links TRBV30 to TRBJ2-7; 10 positions agree with TRBD1. The V and J ends lost 5 bases and 3 bases, in that order; junction bases with no gene match: 4. The length of the CDR3 is 13 residues. Germline values: CDR1 GTSNPN, CDR2 SVGIG (reference sequence). CDR3 coding DNA: TGTGCCTGGGGCGACAGGGGGCACTACGAGCAGTACTTC. It yields the protein CAWGDRGHYEQYF. Looking up the rest from reference TRBV30 and TRBJ2-7 gives the full variable domain: SQTIHQWPATLVQPVGSPLSLECTVEGTSNPNLYWYRQAAGRGLQLLFYSVGIGQISSEVPQNLSASRPQDRQFILSSKKLLLSDSGFYLCAWGDRGHYEQYFGPGTRLTVT.

The chain has TRBV27 and TRBJ1-1, with D uncertain. Trimming left V 7 bases short and J 5 bases short, with 14 bases between. From germline, CDR1 is MNHEY and CDR2 SMNVEV (reference sequence). The CDR3 covers 13 residues. The CDR3 sequence is CASTSIPGTEAFF. The CDR3 DNA reads as TGTGCCAGCACCTCAATACCCGGGACTGAAGCTTTCTTT.

The rearrangement links TRBV18 to TRBJ2-5, with D possibly TRBD2 on 6 matching bases. V was cut by 3 bases and J by 5 bases, with 13 bases left in between. The germline gives CDR1 KGHSH, CDR2 LQKENI. This CDR3 comprises 14 residues. The CDR3 is CASSPGLLGETQYF. The CDR3 nucleotides read TGTGCCAGCTCACCGGGACTCCTGGGTGAGACCCAGTACTTC. Together with reference TRBV18 and TRBJ2-5, the CDR3 gives the full variable domain: NAGVMQNPRHLVRRRGQEARLRCSPMKGHSHVYWYRQLPEEGLKFMVYLQKENIIDESGMPKERFSAEFPKEGPSILRIQQVVRGDSAAYFCASSPGLLGETQYFGPGTRLLVL.

This chain connects TRBV19 to TRBJ2-3, with 7 bases aligning to TRBD2. The CDR3 has 11 amino acids. V gave up 9 bases and J gave up 9 bases; unmatched junction bases: 6. Germline values: CDR1 LNHDA, CDR2 SQIVND (reference sequence). This chain's CDR3 is CASSGAGTQYF. Written as DNA, the CDR3 is TGTGCCAGCAGCGGGGCGGGGACGCAGTATTTT.

The V call is TRBV7-9, the J call TRBJ1-1, with 9 bases matching TRBD1. This CDR3 region has 17 residues. Germline V CDR1 and CDR2: SEHNR, FQNEAQ (reference sequence). Losses at the gene ends were 3 bases for V and 6 bases for J; bases not matched to a gene: 14. Here the CDR3 reads CASSFSPGTGIRAEAFF. Written as DNA, the CDR3 is TGTGCCAGCAGCTTCAGCCCCGGGACAGGGATACGGGCTGAAGCTTTCTTT.

V is TRBV13 and J is TRBJ1-1; D is perhaps TRBD1 (6 bases). CDR1 is PRHDT, CDR2 FYEKMQ, per germline (reference sequence). The CDR3 spans 14 residues. V was pared by 5 bases and J by 7 bases, with 17 bases between. CDR3 sequence (DNA): TGTGCCAGCAGCCCCCCCGACAGGAACTTTGAAGCTTTCTTT. Protein sequence: CASSPPDRNFEAFF.

The CDR3 protein is CAIGRDTLNTEAFF. CDR3 coding DNA: TGTGCCATCGGCCGGGACACTCTGAACACTGAAGCTTTCTTT. J is TRBJ1-1 and V is TRBV10-3; the D gene is possibly TRBD1 (6 bases). Per germline, CDR1 ENHRY and CDR2 SYGVKD. The CDR3 is 14 residues long. The ends were cut back, 8 bases at V and 0 bases at J, with 13 bases in the middle.

Here the CDR3 DNA reads TGCAGCGTTGAAGGTGGGAGGTACACTGAAGCTTTCTTT. Its protein is CSVEGGRYTEAFF. The genes are TRBV29-1 and TRBJ1-1; D unresolved. This CDR3 spans 13 amino acids. CDR1 is SQVTM and CDR2 is ANQGSEA in the germline V gene. Trimming removed 1 base at V and 3 bases at J, with 9 bases between.

V usage is TRBV2 and J usage is TRBJ2-1; 8 positions agree with TRBD1. Looked up from germline, CDR1 is SNHLY and CDR2 is FYNNEI. CDR3 size: 17 residues. The trim removed 4 bases at V and 7 bases at J, leaving 15 bases unmatched. The CDR3 nucleotides read TGTGCCAGCAGTGCCTCCCGGGTTCGCACAGGGGGTAATGAGCAGTTCTTC. Encoded protein: CASSASRVRTGGNEQFF.